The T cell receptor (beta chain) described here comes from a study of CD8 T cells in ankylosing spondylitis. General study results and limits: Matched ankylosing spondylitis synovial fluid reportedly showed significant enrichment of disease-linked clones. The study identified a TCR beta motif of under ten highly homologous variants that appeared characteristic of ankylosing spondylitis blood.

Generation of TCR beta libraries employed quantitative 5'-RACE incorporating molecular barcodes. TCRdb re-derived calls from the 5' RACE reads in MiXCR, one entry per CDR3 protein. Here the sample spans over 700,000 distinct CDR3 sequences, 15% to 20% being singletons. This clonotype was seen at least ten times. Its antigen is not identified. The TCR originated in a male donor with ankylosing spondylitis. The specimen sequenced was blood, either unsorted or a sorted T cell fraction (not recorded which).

The CDR3 nucleotides read TGTGCCAGCAGCTCACCGGGTCGGGAGACCCAGTACTTC. Protein: CASSSPGRETQYF. The chain is built from TRBV3-1 and TRBJ2-5; D not resolved. V was shortened by 5 bases and J by 5 bases, with 12 bases between the two germline ends. This CDR3 contains 13 residues. CDR1 is LGHDT and CDR2 is YNNKEL in the germline V gene (reference sequence).